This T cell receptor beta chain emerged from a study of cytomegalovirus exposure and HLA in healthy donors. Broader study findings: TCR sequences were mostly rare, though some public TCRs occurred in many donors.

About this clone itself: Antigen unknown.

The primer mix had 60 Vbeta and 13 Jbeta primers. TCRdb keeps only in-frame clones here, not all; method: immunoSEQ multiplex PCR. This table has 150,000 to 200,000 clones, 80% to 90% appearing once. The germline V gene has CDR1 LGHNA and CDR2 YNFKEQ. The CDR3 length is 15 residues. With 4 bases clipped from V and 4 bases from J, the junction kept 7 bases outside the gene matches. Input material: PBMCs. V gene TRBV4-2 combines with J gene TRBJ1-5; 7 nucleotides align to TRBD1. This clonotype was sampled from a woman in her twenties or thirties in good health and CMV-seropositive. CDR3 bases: TGTGCCAGCAGCCTCGTATCGGGACAGAATCAGCCCCAGCATTTT. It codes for CASSLVSGQNQPQHF.